These 19 T cell receptor beta chains were sequenced from one sample in a study of control samples from healthy donors and cancer patients. Sequenced by immunoSEQ multiplex PCR; TCRdb stores in-frame clones only, minus some. The table shows 90,000 to 95,000 clones, with around 85% occurring only once. The source material was blood. The receptors stem from a man younger than 45 in good health.

This chain joins TRBV6-4 and TRBJ2-3; TRBD2 matches 8 bases. From germline, CDR1 is MRHNA and CDR2 SNTAGT. This CDR3 region has 14 residues. V shed 0 bases and J 4 bases; nucleotides not matched to a gene: 0. As DNA, the CDR3 is TGTGCCAGCAGTGACTCTAGCGGGGCAGATACGCAGTATTTT. Encoded protein: CASSDSSGADTQYF.

The chain combines TRBV6-2 or TRBV6-3 with TRBJ1-1; D remains ambiguous. Between the trimmed V and J ends, which lost 6 bases and 6 bases, there was a span of 14 bases. The CDR3 covers 13 residues. In germline, CDR1 is MNHEY, CDR2 SVGEGT. The DNA of the CDR3 is TGTGCCAGCAGGCCTTCGGGTGCCGCTGAAGCTTTCTTT. This gives the protein CASRPSGAAEAFF.

This clone appeared once. V gene TRBV9 combines with J gene TRBJ1-4; no clear D gene. The CDR3 is 14 residues long. The germline CDR1 and CDR2 sequences are SGDLS and YYNGEE. With 2 bases removed from V and 5 bases from J, the gap between germline ends came to 10 bases. The DNA for the CDR3 is TGTGCCAGCAGCGTTACATCCGGGAATGAAAAACTGTTTTTT. Translating gives CASSVTSGNEKLFF.

The chain has TRBV5-6 and TRBJ2-5; D may be TRBD1 (6 bases). From germline, CDR1 is SGHDT and CDR2 YYEEEE. This CDR3 is 15 amino acids long. Trimming cost V 4 bases and J 5 bases, with 18 bases left between them. The CDR3 DNA is TGTGCCAGCAGCAGGGCCGGGGTTACAGGGGAGACCCAGTACTTC. Its protein is CASSRAGVTGETQYF.

The chain joins TRBV12-5 to TRBJ1-5; D is possibly TRBD1 (6 bases). This CDR3 has 15 amino acids. Between the trimmed V and J ends, which lost 0 bases and 2 bases, there was a span of 8 bases. Germline V CDR1 and CDR2: LGHNT, FRNRAP. The CDR3 here is CASGLVNRGNQPQHF. CDR3 nucleotide sequence: TGTGCTAGTGGTTTGGTTAACAGGGGCAATCAGCCCCAGCATTTT.

This clone was recorded once. V gene TRBV5-1 combines with J gene TRBJ1-1; D might be TRBD1 (5 bases). The CDR3 has 13 residues. The V end lost 2 bases, the J end lost 5 bases, and 10 bases lay between the germline ends. Looked up from germline, CDR1 is SGHRS and CDR2 is YFSETQ. The CDR3 nucleotides are TGCGCCAGCAGCTTTACCGGGGGGACTGAAGCTTTCTTT. Its translation is CASSFTGGTEAFF.

This chain joins TRBV7-9 and TRBJ2-7; perhaps TRBD1 as D (6 bases). This CDR3 has 13 residues. CDR1 is SEHNR and CDR2 is FQNEAQ in the germline V gene (reference sequence). The V end lost 2 bases, the J end lost 2 bases, and 7 bases lay between the germline ends. The CDR3 here is CASSLQGPYEQYF. The DNA for the CDR3 is TGTGCCAGCAGCTTACAGGGGCCCTACGAGCAGTACTTC.

Remarks on this clone: The sample contains more than one DNA sequence encoding this CDR3. This chain uses TRBV5-1 with TRBJ1-6; possible D gene TRBD1, 5 bases. Trimming shortened V by 1 base and J by 7 bases, and 15 bases separated the two germline ends. Germline-derived CDR1 and CDR2 are SGHRS and YFSETQ. This CDR3 has 16 residues. The CDR3 region has the DNA TGCGCCAGCAGCTTGCGCCCGGGGCAGGGAAATTCACCCCTCCACTTT. It yields the protein CASSLRPGQGNSPLHF.

V is TRBV28 and J is TRBJ2-1; 10 positions match TRBD2. Looked up from germline, CDR1 is MDHEN and CDR2 is SYDVKM. CDR3 length equals 15 residues. With V trimmed by 6 bases and J by 14 bases, 16 bases remained unmatched. The CDR3 nucleotides read TGTGCCAGCAGGCTCGTAAATAGCGGGGGGTCCCACGAGTTCTTC. It yields the protein CASRLVNSGGSHEFF. The full variable domain, with the rest looked up from reference TRBV28 and TRBJ2-1, is DVKVTQSSRYLVKRTGEKVFLECVQDMDHENMFWYRQDPGLGLRLIYFSYDVKMKEKGDIPEGYSVSREKKERFSLILESASTNQTSMYLCASRLVNSGGSHEFFGPGTRLTVL.

In DNA form, the CDR3 reads TGTGCCAGCAGCCTGGGACAGGGGGCGAACACCGGGGAGCTGTTTTTT. Translated, it gives CASSLGQGANTGELFF. The genes are TRBV9 and TRBJ2-2; 11 bases agree with TRBD1. Germline V gene sequence: CDR1 SGDLS, CDR2 YYNGEE. This CDR3 region has 16 residues. J was trimmed by 0 bases and V by 4 bases; bases with no gene match: 2.

The rearrangement links TRBV9 to TRBJ1-1, with D unclear. V dropped 2 bases and J dropped 4 bases, with 9 bases sitting between them. This CDR3 is built from 13 residues. Germline V CDR1 and CDR2: SGDLS, YYNGEE. The CDR3 sequence is CASSVLVGTEAFF. The DNA of the CDR3 is TGTGCCAGCAGCGTTCTGGTCGGCACTGAAGCTTTCTTT. Looking up the rest from reference TRBV9 and TRBJ1-1 gives the full variable domain: DSGVTQTPKHLITATGQRVTLRCSPRSGDLSVYWYQQSLDQGLQFLIQYYNGEERAKGNILERFSAQQFPDLHSELNLSSLELGDSALYFCASSVLVGTEAFFGQGTRLTVV.

The rearrangement joins TRBV12-5 to TRBJ1-5; unclear D gene. From germline, CDR1 is LGHNT and CDR2 FRNRAP. V was shortened by 2 bases and J by 0 bases, with 20 bases between the two germline ends. The CDR3 has 19 residues. The DNA for the CDR3 is TGTGCTAGTGGTTTGACTGGTGTCCTACCTTTCTATAGCAATCAGCCCCAGCATTTT. Translation gives CASGLTGVLPFYSNQPQHF.

The chain carries TRBV19 and TRBJ2-7; maybe TRBD1 (6 bases). Germline lookup yields CDR1 LNHDA and CDR2 SQIVND (reference sequence). This CDR3 contains 13 residues. Trimming stripped 1 base from V and 6 bases from J, with 10 bases between. The CDR3 protein is CASSIVAGVEQYF. CDR3 in DNA: TGTGCCAGTAGTATAGTGGCAGGGGTCGAGCAGTACTTC.

This chain joins TRBV14 and TRBJ1-4, with TRBD1 matching 7 bases. Germline lookup yields CDR1 SGHDN and CDR2 FVKESK. Trimming took 0 bases from V and 8 from J; bases not matched to a gene: 3. The CDR3 extends over 14 amino acids. CDR3 bases: TGTGCCAGCAGCCAAGATCGAGGGGGCGAAAAACTGTTTTTT. It specifies CASSQDRGGEKLFF.

This clone was found a few times. The CDR3 is CASSRPGLGNTEAFF. The CDR3 nucleotides read TGTGCCAGCTCACGCCCGGGACTGGGGAACACTGAAGCTTTCTTT. The chain is built from TRBV18 and TRBJ1-1; D is perhaps TRBD1 (5 bases). Trimming removed 4 bases from V and 1 base from J, with 13 bases in between. There are 15 residues in the CDR3. Looked up from germline, CDR1 is KGHSH and CDR2 is LQKENI.

In this sample, this clone turned up once. This rearrangement joins TRBV7-2 to TRBJ1-3; TRBD1 is a possible D gene (5 bases). CDR1 is SGHTA, CDR2 FQGNSA, per germline. The CDR3 spans 14 residues. Trimming cost V 6 bases and J 0 bases, with 9 bases left between them. In DNA, the CDR3 is TGTGCCAGCAGACTGGACACCTCTGGAAACACCATATATTTT. This codes for CASRLDTSGNTIYF.

This clone was counted only a few times. The chain links TRBV4-2 to TRBJ1-1, with no clear D. Germline V gene data show CDR1 as LGHNA and CDR2 as YNFKEQ. The CDR3 is 15 amino acids. Trimming cost V 0 bases and J 1 base, with 9 bases left between them. The chain's CDR3 is CASSQEDLENTEAFF. The CDR3 DNA is TGTGCCAGCAGCCAAGAAGATCTGGAGAACACTGAAGCTTTCTTT.

The chain has TRBV30 and TRBJ2-1; tentatively, D is TRBD1 or TRBD2 (5 bases each). Germline V lookup: CDR1 GTSNPN, CDR2 SVGIG (reference sequence). V shed 3 bases and J shed 4 bases, with 13 bases lying between them. The length of the CDR3 is 14 residues. The CDR3 DNA reads as TGTGCCTGGAGAGGGGAGACCGAGTACAATGAGCAGTTCTTC. This encodes CAWRGETEYNEQFF.

CDR3 loop: CASSSTGTGNYEQYF. The CDR3 DNA is TGTGCCAGCAGCTCGACCGGGACAGGGAATTACGAGCAGTACTTC. This chain links TRBV5-4 with TRBJ2-7; 9 nucleotides line up with TRBD1. V shed 3 bases, J shed 4 bases, and the junction held 8 bases outside the gene matches. Germline loops: CDR1 SGHNT, CDR2 YYREEE (reference sequence). CDR3 size: 15 residues.